This TCR beta chain is from a study of human T cells and chemical hapten exposure. A single record per CDR3 protein comes from TCRdb applying MiXCR to the 5' RACE reads. Altogether roughly 81,000 distinct CDR3 sequences are present, roughly 8% being singletons, with the ten largest covering 2% to 2.5%. In germline, CDR1 is SGDLS, CDR2 YYNGEE. This CDR3 is built from 16 residues. V lost 4 bases, J lost 6 bases, and 13 bases stayed unmatched. As to this clonotype: A much larger clonotype is one base distant, so this may be a read error.

Someone pulled total RNA out of unfractionated whole blood. The receptor was derived from a male donor in good health. The chain couples TRBV9 to TRBJ2-7, with 10 positions matching TRBD2. CDR3 protein: CASSPTVLAGEFEQYF. CDR3 coding DNA: TGTGCCAGCAGCCCGACGGTCCTAGCGGGGGAATTCGAGCAGTACTTC. Full variable domain (remainder filled in from reference TRBV9 and TRBJ2-7): DSGVTQTPKHLITATGQRVTLRCSPRSGDLSVYWYQQSLDQGLQFLIQYYNGEERAKGNILERFSAQQFPDLHSELNLSSLELGDSALYFCASSPTVLAGEFEQYFGPGTRLTVT.